The T cell receptor (beta chain) described here comes from a study of blood T cell repertoires in COVID-19. In the study's own analysis: Reference gene primer amplification gave estimated nucleated cell counts. Method: immunoSEQ multiplex PCR; TCRdb's copy keeps in-frame clones and lacks some. Clonal size and the V and J genes are those of that table, whereas D and trimming came from the DNA. Of hundreds of thousands of clones in the sample, roughly nine tenths are singletons; the top ten hold approximately 8%. The CDR3 spans 16 residues. The V gene end was trimmed by 3 bases and the J gene end by 1 base; junction bases not matched to a gene: 4. Looked up from germline, CDR1 is SEHNR and CDR2 is FQNEAQ (reference sequence). Participants were aged about 18 to 95 years, lived in roughly 25 US areas, and enrolled virtually. Cohort placement rested on clinical history that participants reported themselves.

The sequence derives from a woman aged 60 to 75 who had recovered from COVID-19. V and J are TRBV7-9 and TRBJ2-5; 11 nucleotides match TRBD2. Material for sequencing was PBMCs or T cells enriched from blood (not recorded which). CDR3 nucleotides: TGTGCCAGCAGCTTTTTTAGCGGGGGGGTCCAAGAGACCCAGTACTTC. Its translation: CASSFFSGGVQETQYF.